A selection of T cell receptor beta chains follows, all from one sample in a study of blood T cell repertoires in COVID-19. Profiled with immunoSEQ multiplex PCR; TCRdb holds only in-frame clones, not every one. Among around 250,000 clones listed, about 83% were seen once. The sequenced material came from peripheral blood. Receptor source: a man at least 80 years old with acute or convalescent COVID-19. Both conserved end residues are part of each CDR3. The D gene is left open where the match is weak. Clone size, where shown, is once, few, many, or a class for clones that have expanded.

>16|TRBV15|-|-|TRBJ1-5
CATSGMGGFGNQPQHF
TGTGCCACCAGCGGAATGGGGGGATTTGGGAATCAGCCCCAGCATTTT
>14|TRBV29-1|-|TRBD1|TRBJ1-2
CSVEPQGQAYGYTF
TGCAGCGTTGAACCCCAGGGACAGGCCTATGGCTACACCTTC
>14|TRBV5-8|-|-|TRBJ1-5
CASSYLLSNQPQHF
TGTGCCAGCAGCTATCTCCTTAGCAATCAGCCCCAGCATTTT
>13|TRBV19|few|-|TRBJ1-3
CASSGSSGNTIYF
TGTGCCAGTAGTGGTAGCTCTGGAAACACCATATATTTT
>13|TRBV28|-|TRBD1|TRBJ1-4
CASLGQENEKLFF
TGTGCCAGCCTGGGACAGGAAAATGAAAAACTGTTTTTT
>15|TRBV27|-|TRBD1|TRBJ2-1
CASTEGARSYNEQFF
TGTGCCAGCACCGAGGGGGCCCGCTCCTACAATGAGCAGTTCTTC
>15|TRBV19|few|-|TRBJ1-1
CASSIEWTVNTEAFF
TGTGCCAGTAGTATAGAATGGACAGTAAACACTGAAGCTTTCTTT
>15|TRBV6-2/TRBV6-3|-|-|TRBJ2-3
CASSYRRTATDTQYF
TGTGCCAGCAGTTATCGTAGGACAGCCACAGATACGCAGTATTTT
>18|TRBV5-7|-|-|TRBJ1-6
CASSLAGVATLYNSPLHF
TGTGCCAGCAGCTTGGCGGGTGTCGCCACCCTCTATAATTCACCCCTCCACTTT
>14|TRBV6-6|-|-|TRBJ2-7
CASAPEVFSDEQYF
TGTGCCAGCGCGCCCGAGGTCTTTAGCGACGAGCAGTACTTC